This T cell receptor (beta chain) is from a study of blood T cell repertoires in COVID-19. For the study at large: The United States, Italy and Spain supplied acute and convalescent COVID-19 samples. The analysed material was cDNA or gDNA that came from T cells, B-cell-depleted T cells, or PBMCs.

The Seattle site enrolled patients during active infection and followed them longitudinally. Original processing notes: Quantification of nucleated cells was approximated via reference gene primer amplification. The method was immunoSEQ multiplex PCR; TCRdb's version includes in-frame clones alone and lacks a portion of them. That table supplies the V and J calls and clone size; D and trimming were determined from the DNA. The sample gives hundreds of thousands of clones, about 90% of which show up once; about 1% is in the top ten. V dropped 4 bases and J dropped 3 bases, with 8 bases sitting between them. CDR1 is SGHKS and CDR2 is YYEKEE in the germline V gene (reference sequence). This CDR3 contains 12 residues. In this sample, this clone turned up a few times.

The specimen sequenced was peripheral blood. This clonotype was sampled from a woman aged 35 to 49 with COVID-19, enrolled during active disease. This chain connects TRBV5-5 to TRBJ2-7; tentatively, D is TRBD1 (5 bases). The CDR3 coding sequence is TGTGCCAGCAGCCTGCAGGGCTACGAGCAGTACTTC. Its protein is CASSLQGYEQYF.